This T cell receptor beta chain came from a study of blood T cell repertoires in COVID-19. Study as a whole: Samples representing acute and convalescent COVID-19 were sourced from the United States, Italy and Spain.

Method: immunoSEQ multiplex PCR; TCRdb's copy keeps in-frame clones and lacks some. The sample contains more than 95,000 clones, 75% to 85% of which appear only once. Germline V CDR1 and CDR2: PRHDT, FYEKMQ (reference sequence). The CDR3 runs to 16 residues. Trimming took 4 bases from V and 6 from J; bases not matched to a gene: 7. The TCR was taken from a woman in her 70s with acute or convalescent COVID-19. V gene TRBV13 combines with J gene TRBJ2-7, with TRBD2 matching 15 bases. Sequencing used peripheral blood. The CDR3 DNA is TGTGCCAGCAGCTCCCGGACTAGCGGGAGGGCTGGCGAGCAGTACTTC. This encodes CASSSRTSGRAGEQYF. Using reference TRBV13 and TRBJ2-7 for the parts outside the CDR3, the full variable domain is AAGVIQSPRHLIKEKRETATLKCYPIPRHDTVYWYQQGPGQDPQFLISFYEKMQSDKGSIPDRFSAQQFSDYHSELNMSSLELGDSALYFCASSSRTSGRAGEQYFGPGTRLTVT.